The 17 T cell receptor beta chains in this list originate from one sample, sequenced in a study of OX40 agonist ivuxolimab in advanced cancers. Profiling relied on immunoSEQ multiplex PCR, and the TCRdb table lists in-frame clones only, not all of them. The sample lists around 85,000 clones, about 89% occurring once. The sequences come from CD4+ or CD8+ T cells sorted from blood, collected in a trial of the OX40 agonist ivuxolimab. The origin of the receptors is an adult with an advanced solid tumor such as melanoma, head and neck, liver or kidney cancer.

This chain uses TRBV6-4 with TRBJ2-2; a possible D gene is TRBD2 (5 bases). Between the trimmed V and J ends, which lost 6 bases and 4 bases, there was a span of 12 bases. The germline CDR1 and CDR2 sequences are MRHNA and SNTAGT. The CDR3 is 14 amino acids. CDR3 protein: CASSIAWGTGELFF. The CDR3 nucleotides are TGTGCCAGCAGCATAGCGTGGGGCACCGGGGAGCTGTTTTTT.

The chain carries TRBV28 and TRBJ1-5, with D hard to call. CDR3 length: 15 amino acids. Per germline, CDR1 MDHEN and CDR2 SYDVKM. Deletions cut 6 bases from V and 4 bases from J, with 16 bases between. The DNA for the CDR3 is TGTGCCAGCAGCTCCCCGGGCCAGAGTAATCAGCCCCAGCATTTT. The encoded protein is CASSSPGQSNQPQHF. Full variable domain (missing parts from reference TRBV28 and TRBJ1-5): DVKVTQSSRYLVKRTGEKVFLECVQDMDHENMFWYRQDPGLGLRLIYFSYDVKMKEKGDIPEGYSVSREKKERFSLILESASTNQTSMYLCASSSPGQSNQPQHFGDGTRLSIL.

CDR3 loop: CATRDSSTYEQYF. Written as DNA, the CDR3 is TGTGCCACCAGGGACAGCTCCACGTACGAGCAGTACTTC. The chain joins TRBV28 to TRBJ2-7, with 7 bases fitting TRBD1. Germline assignment: CDR1 MDHEN and CDR2 SYDVKM. This CDR3 comprises 13 residues. The junction had 10 bases not matched to a gene; V was cut back by 10 bases and J by 4 bases.

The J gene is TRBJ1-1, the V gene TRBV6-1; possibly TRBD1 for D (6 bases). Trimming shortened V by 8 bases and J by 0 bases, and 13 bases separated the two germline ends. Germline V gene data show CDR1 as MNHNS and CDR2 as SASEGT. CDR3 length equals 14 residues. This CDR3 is CASGSGHVNTEAFF. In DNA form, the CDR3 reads TGTGCCAGCGGCTCGGGACACGTGAACACTGAAGCTTTCTTT.

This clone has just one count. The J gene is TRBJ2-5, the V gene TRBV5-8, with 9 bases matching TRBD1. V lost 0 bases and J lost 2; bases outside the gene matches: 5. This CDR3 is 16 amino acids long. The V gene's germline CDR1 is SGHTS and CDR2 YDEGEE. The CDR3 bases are TGTGCCAGCAGCTTGGAGACAGGGGGGTCGCAAGAGACCCAGTACTTC. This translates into CASSLETGGSQETQYF.

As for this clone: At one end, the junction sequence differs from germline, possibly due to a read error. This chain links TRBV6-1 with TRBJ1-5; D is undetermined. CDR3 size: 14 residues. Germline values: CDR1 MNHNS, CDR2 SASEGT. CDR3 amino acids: CASSVSAGNQLQHF. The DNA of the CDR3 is TGTGCCAGCAGTGTCTCGGCAGGTAATCAGCTCCAGCATTTT.

The CDR3 nucleotides read TGTGCCACCAGCAGAGATGAGGGATGGACCCAGTACTTC. Its translation: CATSRDEGWTQYF. V and J are TRBV15 and TRBJ2-5; D perhaps matches TRBD2 (5 bases). There are 13 residues in the CDR3. Trimming shortened V by 0 bases and J by 7 bases, and 9 bases separated the two germline ends. Germline lookup yields CDR1 LNHNV and CDR2 YYDKDF (reference sequence).

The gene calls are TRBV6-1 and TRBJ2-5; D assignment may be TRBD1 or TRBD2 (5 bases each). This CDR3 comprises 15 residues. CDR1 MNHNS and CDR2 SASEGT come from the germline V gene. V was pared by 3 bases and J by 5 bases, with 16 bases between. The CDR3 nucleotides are TGTGCCAGCAGTGAGGACCCAGGGCGGGTGGAGACCCAGTACTTC. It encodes CASSEDPGRVETQYF.

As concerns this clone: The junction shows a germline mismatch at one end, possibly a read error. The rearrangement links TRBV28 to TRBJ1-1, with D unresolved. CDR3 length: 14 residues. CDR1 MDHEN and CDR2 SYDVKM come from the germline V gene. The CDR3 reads CASNQTPLNTEAFF. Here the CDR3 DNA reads TGTGCCAGCAACCAGACCCCCTTGAATACTGAAGCTTTCTTT.

The DNA of the CDR3 is TGCGCCAGCAGCTTGTCCCATGCCGGGGAGACCCAGTACTTC. Its protein is CASSLSHAGETQYF. The chain employs TRBV5-1 and TRBJ2-5; D not resolved. From germline, CDR1 is SGHRS and CDR2 YFSETQ. The germline V and J ends were trimmed by 1 base and 5 bases, with 12 bases remaining between them. This CDR3 is 14 amino acids long.

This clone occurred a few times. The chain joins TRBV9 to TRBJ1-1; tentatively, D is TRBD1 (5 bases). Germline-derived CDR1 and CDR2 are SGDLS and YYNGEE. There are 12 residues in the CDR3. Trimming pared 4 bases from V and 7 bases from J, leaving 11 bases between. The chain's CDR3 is CASSRGSGEAFF. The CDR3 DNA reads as TGTGCCAGCAGCAGGGGTAGTGGTGAAGCTTTCTTT.

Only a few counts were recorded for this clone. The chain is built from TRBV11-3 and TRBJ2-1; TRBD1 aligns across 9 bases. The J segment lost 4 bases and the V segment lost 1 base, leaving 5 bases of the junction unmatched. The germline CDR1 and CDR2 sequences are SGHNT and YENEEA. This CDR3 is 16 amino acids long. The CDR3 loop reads CASSLGGTGFYNEQFF. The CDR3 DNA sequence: TGTGCCAGCAGCTTAGGCGGGACAGGGTTTTACAATGAGCAGTTCTTC.

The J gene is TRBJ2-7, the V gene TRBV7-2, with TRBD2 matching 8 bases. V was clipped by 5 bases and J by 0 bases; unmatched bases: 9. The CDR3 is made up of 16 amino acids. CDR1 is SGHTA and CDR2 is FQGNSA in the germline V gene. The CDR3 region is CASSPRGGGSSYEQYF. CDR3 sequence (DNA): TGTGCCAGCAGCCCCAGGGGCGGGGGGAGCTCCTACGAGCAGTACTTC.

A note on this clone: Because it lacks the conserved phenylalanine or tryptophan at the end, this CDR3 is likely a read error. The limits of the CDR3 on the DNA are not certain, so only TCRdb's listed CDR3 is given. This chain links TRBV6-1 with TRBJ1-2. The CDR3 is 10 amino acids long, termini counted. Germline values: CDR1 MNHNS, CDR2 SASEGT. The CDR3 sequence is CASSDETLKI.

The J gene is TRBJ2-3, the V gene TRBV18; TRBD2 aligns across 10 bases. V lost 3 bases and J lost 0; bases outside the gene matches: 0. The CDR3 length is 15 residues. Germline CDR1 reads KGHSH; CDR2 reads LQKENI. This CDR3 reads CASSPTSGSTDTQYF. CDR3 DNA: TGTGCCAGCTCACCGACTAGCGGGAGCACAGATACGCAGTATTTT.

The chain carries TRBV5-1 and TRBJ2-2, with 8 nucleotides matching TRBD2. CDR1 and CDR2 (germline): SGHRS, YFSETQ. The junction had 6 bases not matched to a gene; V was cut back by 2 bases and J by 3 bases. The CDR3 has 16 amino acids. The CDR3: CASSLNGRADTGELFF. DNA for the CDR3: TGCGCCAGCAGCTTAAACGGGAGGGCCGACACCGGGGAGCTGTTTTTT.

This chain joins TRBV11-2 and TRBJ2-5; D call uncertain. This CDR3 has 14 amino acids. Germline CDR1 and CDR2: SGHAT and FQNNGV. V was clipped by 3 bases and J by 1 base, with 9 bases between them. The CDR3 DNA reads TGTGCCAGCAGCTTTATGGGGTCCCAAGAGACCCAGTACTTC. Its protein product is CASSFMGSQETQYF.